Listed below are T cell receptor beta chains from one sample, sequenced in a study of blood T cell repertoires in COVID-19. Clones were read by immunoSEQ multiplex PCR, and TCRdb kept only the in-frame ones, dropping some. Among around 180,000 clones listed, 89% were seen once. What was sequenced was PBMCs or T cells enriched from blood (not recorded which). The source is a middle-aged woman with acute COVID-19. Both conserved end residues are part of each CDR3. A D gene is named only where the DNA matches it firmly. Clone size is stated in some rows and not others, as once, few, many or a class when expanded.

d_call	clone_size	cdr3_length	v_call	j_call	cdr3_aa	cdr3_nt
TRBD1	NA	15	TRBV10-1	TRBJ1-5	CASRSRDRDHQPQHF	TGCGCCAGCAGGTCCCGGGACAGGGATCATCAGCCCCAGCATTTT
TRBD2	NA	16	TRBV4-2	TRBJ2-7	CASSQDPGLASYEQYF	TGTGCCAGCAGCCAGGATCCGGGACTAGCTTCTTACGAGCAGTACTTC
NA	NA	13	TRBV28	TRBJ2-7	CASSFGQPYEQYF	TGTGCCAGCAGTTTTGGGCAGCCCTACGAGCAGTACTTC
NA	NA	16	TRBV3-1/TRBV3-2	TRBJ1-6	CASSHRRQSGNSPLHF	TGTGCCAGCAGCCACCGCCGACAGTCGGGTAATTCACCCCTCCACTTT
NA	NA	15	TRBV19	TRBJ1-4	CASRGLGGESEKLFF	TGTGCCAGTAGGGGCTTAGGGGGTGAGAGTGAAAAACTGTTTTTT
TRBD1	NA	14	TRBV6-5	TRBJ1-3	CASRGQGSGNTIYF	TGTGCCAGCAGAGGACAGGGGAGCGGAAACACCATATATTTT
NA	NA	18	TRBV30	TRBJ1-6	CAWSVRAGMSSYNSPLHF	TGTGCCTGGAGTGTAAGGGCAGGGATGAGCTCCTATAATTCACCCCTCCACTTT
TRBD2	NA	16	TRBV13	TRBJ2-3	CASSERTSGGTDTQYF	TGTGCCAGCAGCGAACGGACTAGCGGGGGGACAGATACGCAGTATTTT
NA	NA	16	TRBV7-2	TRBJ2-1	CASSLFSEGTYNEQFF	TGTGCCAGCAGCTTATTTAGCGAGGGAACCTACAATGAGCAGTTCTTC
NA	once	12	TRBV19	TRBJ2-3	CASSIRADTQYF	TGTGCCAGTAGTATCCGAGCAGATACGCAGTATTTT
NA	NA	16	TRBV5-1	TRBJ2-3	CASSLKTGLHTDTQYF	TGCGCCAGCAGCTTAAAAACGGGACTCCACACAGATACGCAGTATTTT
NA	NA	14	TRBV6-6	TRBJ2-7	CASSYSVQGLEQYF	TGTGCCAGCAGTTACTCTGTACAGGGTTTGGAGCAGTACTTC
TRBD2	once	15	TRBV2	TRBJ2-5	CASRGTSGGTETQYF	TGTGCCAGCAGGGGGACTAGCGGGGGGACAGAGACCCAGTACTTC
TRBD2	NA	19	TRBV19	TRBJ2-1	CASAHVRDYLKGGYNEQFF	TGTGCCAGTGCCCATGTTCGGGACTATCTAAAGGGCGGATACAATGAGCAGTTCTTC
TRBD2	NA	14	TRBV19	TRBJ2-7	CASRISGSSYEQYF	TGTGCCAGTCGGATCAGCGGGAGCTCCTACGAGCAGTACTTC
NA	NA	15	TRBV7-3	TRBJ2-5	CASSLSSSRQETQYF	TGTGCCAGCAGCTTATCGTCTAGCCGCCAAGAGACCCAGTACTTC
NA	NA	17	TRBV19	TRBJ2-7	CASSRGPRRERDYEQYF	TGTGCCAGTAGTAGGGGTCCTAGGCGGGAAAGGGACTACGAGCAGTACTTC
TRBD2	NA	15	TRBV7-7	TRBJ2-1	CASSPGLARINEQFF	TGTGCTAGCAGCCCTGGACTAGCGAGGATCAATGAGCAGTTCTTC
TRBD1	NA	13	TRBV28	TRBJ1-3	CASRAGGRNTIYF	TGTGCCAGCAGAGCAGGGGGACGAAACACCATATATTTT